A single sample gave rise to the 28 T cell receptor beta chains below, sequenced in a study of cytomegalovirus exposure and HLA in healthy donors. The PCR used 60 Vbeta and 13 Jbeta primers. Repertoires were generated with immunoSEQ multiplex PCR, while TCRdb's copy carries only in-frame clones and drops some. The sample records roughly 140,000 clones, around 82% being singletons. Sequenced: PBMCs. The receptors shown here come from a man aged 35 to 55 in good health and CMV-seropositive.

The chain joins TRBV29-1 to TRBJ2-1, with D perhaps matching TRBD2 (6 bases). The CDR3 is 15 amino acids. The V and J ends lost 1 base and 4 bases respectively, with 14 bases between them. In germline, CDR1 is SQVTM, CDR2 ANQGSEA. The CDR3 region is CSVEGRVARYNEQFF. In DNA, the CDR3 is TGCAGCGTTGAAGGGAGGGTAGCAAGGTACAATGAGCAGTTCTTC.

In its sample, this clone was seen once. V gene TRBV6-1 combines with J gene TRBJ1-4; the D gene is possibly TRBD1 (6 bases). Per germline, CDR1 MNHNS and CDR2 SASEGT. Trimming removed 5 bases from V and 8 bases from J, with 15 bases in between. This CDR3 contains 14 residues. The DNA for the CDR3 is TGTGCCAGCAGTAATCCAGGGGCAGGGGAAAAACTGTTTTTT. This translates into CASSNPGAGEKLFF.

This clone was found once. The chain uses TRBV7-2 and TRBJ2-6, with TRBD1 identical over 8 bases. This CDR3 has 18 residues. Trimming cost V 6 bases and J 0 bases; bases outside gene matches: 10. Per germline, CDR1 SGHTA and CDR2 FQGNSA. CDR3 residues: CASRLGQGTFSGANVLTF. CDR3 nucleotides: TGTGCCAGCAGACTTGGACAGGGTACCTTCTCTGGGGCCAACGTCCTGACTTTC.

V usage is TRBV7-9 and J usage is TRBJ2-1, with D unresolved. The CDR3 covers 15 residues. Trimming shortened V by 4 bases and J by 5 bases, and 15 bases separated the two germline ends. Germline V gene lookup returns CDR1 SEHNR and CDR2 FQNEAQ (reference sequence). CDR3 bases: TGTGCCAGCAGCTCCGAGCGTGGCCGGCACAATGAGCAGTTCTTC. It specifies CASSSERGRHNEQFF.

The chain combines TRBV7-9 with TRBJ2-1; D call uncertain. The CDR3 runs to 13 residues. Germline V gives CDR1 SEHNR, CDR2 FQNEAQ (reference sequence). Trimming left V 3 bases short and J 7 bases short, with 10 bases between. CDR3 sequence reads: CASSFQAWNEQFF. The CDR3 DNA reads TGTGCCAGCAGCTTTCAGGCGTGGAATGAGCAGTTCTTC.

DNA of the CDR3: TGCGCCAGCAGCGATATAGGCGGCTCCTACAATGAGCAGTTCTTC. Protein: CASSDIGGSYNEQFF. The chain couples TRBV4-1 to TRBJ2-1; D is unresolved. There are 15 residues in the CDR3. Trimming left V 5 bases short and J 0 bases short, with 11 bases between. Germline V gene sequence: CDR1 MGHRA, CDR2 YSYEKL.

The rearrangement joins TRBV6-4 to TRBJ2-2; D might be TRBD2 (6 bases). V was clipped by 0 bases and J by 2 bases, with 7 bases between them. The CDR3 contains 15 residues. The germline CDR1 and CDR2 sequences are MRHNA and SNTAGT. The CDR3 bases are TGTGCCAGCAGTGACTCCGGGACTAACACCGGGGAGCTGTTTTTT. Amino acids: CASSDSGTNTGELFF.

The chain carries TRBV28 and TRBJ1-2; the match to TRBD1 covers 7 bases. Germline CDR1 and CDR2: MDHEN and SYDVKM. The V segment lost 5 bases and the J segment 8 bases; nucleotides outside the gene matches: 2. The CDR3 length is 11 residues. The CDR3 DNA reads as TGTGCCAGCAGTCCAGGGGGAGGCTACACCTTC. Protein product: CASSPGGGYTF.

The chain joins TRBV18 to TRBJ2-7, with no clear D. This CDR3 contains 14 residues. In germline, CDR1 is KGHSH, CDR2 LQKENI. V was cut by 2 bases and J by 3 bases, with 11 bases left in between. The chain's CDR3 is CASSPDTQNYEQYF. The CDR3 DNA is TGTGCCAGCTCACCAGACACGCAGAACTACGAGCAGTACTTC.

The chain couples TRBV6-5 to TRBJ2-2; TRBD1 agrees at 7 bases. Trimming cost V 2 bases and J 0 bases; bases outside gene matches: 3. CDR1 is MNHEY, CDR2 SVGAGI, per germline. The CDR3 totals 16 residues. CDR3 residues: CASSYLTGTNTGELFF. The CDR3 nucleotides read TGTGCCAGCAGTTACCTGACAGGGACGAACACCGGGGAGCTGTTTTTT.

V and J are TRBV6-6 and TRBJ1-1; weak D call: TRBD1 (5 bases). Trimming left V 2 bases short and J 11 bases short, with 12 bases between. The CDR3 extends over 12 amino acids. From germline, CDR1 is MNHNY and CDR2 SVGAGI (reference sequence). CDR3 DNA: TGTGCCAGCAGTTACAGGCAGGGTAGGGCTTTCTTT. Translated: CASSYRQGRAFF.

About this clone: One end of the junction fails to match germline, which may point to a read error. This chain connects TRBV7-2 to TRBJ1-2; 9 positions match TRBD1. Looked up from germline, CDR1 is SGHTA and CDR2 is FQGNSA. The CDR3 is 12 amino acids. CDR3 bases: TGTGCCAGCAGCCGGGACAGGGATAATCTCTCCTTC. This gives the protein CASSRDRDNLSF.

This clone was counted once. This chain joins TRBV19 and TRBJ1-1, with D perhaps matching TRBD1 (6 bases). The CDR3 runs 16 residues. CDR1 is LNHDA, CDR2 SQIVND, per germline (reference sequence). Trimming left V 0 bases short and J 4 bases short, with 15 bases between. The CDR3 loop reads CASSIDPWGLVTEAFF. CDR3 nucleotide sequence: TGTGCCAGTAGTATAGATCCCTGGGGGCTCGTCACTGAAGCTTTCTTT.

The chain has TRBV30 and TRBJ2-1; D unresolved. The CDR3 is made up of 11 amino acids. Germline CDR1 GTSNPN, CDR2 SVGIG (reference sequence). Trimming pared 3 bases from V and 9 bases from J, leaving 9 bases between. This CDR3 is CAWRDFGEQFF. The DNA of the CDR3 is TGTGCCTGGAGAGACTTCGGTGAGCAGTTCTTC.

The CDR3 protein is CASSYGTASYEQYF. CDR3 sequence (DNA): TGTGCCAGCAGCTACGGGACAGCCTCCTACGAGCAGTACTTC. J is TRBJ2-7 and V is TRBV7-9; 7 bases map to TRBD1. V was pared by 4 bases and J by 0 bases, with 3 bases of the junction left unmatched. Germline assignment: CDR1 SEHNR and CDR2 FQNEAQ (reference sequence). This CDR3 contains 14 residues. Complete variable domain (other parts from reference TRBV7-9 and TRBJ2-7): DTGVSQNPRHKITKRGQNVTFRCDPISEHNRLYWYRQTLGQGPEFLTYFQNEAQLEKSRLLSDRFSAERPKGSFSTLEIQRTEQGDSAMYLCASSYGTASYEQYFGPGTRLTVT.

In nucleotides, the CDR3 is TGCGCCAGCAGACTGACAGAAGAGACCCAGTACTTC. It encodes CASRLTEETQYF. The chain is built from TRBV5-1 and TRBJ2-5, with D perhaps matching TRBD1 (5 bases). V lost 5 bases to trimming and J lost 3 bases, with 8 bases between them. The CDR3 runs 12 residues. Per the germline V gene, CDR1 is SGHRS and CDR2 is YFSETQ.

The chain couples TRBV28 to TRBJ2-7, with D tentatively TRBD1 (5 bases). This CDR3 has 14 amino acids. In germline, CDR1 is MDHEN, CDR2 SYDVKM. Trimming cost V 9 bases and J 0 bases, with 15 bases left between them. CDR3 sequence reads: CASHEHTGSYEQYF. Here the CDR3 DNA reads TGTGCCAGTCATGAACATACAGGCTCCTACGAGCAGTACTTC.

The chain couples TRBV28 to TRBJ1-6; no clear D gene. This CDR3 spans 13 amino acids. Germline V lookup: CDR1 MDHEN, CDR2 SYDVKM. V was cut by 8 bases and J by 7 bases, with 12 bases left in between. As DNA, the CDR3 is TGTGCCAGCTTTACGGGGAGGAATTCACCCCTCCACTTT. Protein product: CASFTGRNSPLHF.

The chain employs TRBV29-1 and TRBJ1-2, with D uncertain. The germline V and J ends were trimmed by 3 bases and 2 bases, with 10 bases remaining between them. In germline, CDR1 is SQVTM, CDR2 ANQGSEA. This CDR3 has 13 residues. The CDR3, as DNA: TGCAGCGTTGATGATCCGGGGAACTATGGCTACACCTTC. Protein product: CSVDDPGNYGYTF.

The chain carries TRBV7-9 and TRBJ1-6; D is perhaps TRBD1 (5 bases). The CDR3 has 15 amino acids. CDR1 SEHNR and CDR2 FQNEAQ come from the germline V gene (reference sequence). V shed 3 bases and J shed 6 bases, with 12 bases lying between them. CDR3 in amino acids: CASSFGGEGNSPLHF. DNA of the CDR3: TGTGCCAGCAGCTTCGGGGGGGAGGGTAATTCACCCCTCCACTTT.

The CDR3 loop reads CASSRRTSGATDTQYF. The CDR3 region has the DNA TGTGCCAGCAGCCGCAGGACTAGCGGGGCTACAGATACGCAGTATTTT. The chain employs TRBV7-9 and TRBJ2-3; 12 bases match TRBD2. CDR1 is SEHNR and CDR2 is FQNEAQ in the germline V gene (reference sequence). Trimming cost V 5 bases and J 3 bases; bases outside gene matches: 6. This CDR3 spans 16 amino acids.

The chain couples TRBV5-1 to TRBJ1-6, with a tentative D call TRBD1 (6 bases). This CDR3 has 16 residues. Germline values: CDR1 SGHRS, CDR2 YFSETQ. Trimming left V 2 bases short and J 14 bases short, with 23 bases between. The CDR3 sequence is CASSLYGQRDLMALHF. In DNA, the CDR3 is TGCGCCAGCAGCTTATACGGACAGAGAGATCTGATGGCCCTCCACTTT.

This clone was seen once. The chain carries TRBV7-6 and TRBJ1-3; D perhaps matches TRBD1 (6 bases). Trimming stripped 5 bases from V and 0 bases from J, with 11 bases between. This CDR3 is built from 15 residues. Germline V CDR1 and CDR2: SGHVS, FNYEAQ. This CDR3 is CASSPGQTSGNTIYF. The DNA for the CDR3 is TGTGCCAGCAGCCCCGGACAGACCTCTGGAAACACCATATATTTT. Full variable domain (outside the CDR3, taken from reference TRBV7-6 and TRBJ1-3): GAGVSQSPRYKVTKRGQDVALRCDPISGHVSLYWYRQALGQGPEFLTYFNYEAQQDKSGLPNDRFSAERPEGSISTLTIQRTEQRDSAMYRCASSPGQTSGNTIYFGEGSWLTVV.

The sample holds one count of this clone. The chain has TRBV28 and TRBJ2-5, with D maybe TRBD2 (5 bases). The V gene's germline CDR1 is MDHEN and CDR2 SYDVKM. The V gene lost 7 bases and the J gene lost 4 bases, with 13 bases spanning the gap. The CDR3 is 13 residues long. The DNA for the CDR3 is TGTGCCAGCAACCCAAGTGAGGGAGAGACCCAGTACTTC. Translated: CASNPSEGETQYF. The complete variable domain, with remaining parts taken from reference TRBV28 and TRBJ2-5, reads DVKVTQSSRYLVKRTGEKVFLECVQDMDHENMFWYRQDPGLGLRLIYFSYDVKMKEKGDIPEGYSVSREKKERFSLILESASTNQTSMYLCASNPSEGETQYFGPGTRLLVL.

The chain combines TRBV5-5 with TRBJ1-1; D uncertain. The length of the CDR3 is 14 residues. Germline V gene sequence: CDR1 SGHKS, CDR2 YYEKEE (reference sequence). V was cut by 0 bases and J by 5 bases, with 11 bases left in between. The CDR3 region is CASSLDPGGTEAFF. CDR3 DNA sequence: TGTGCCAGCAGCTTGGACCCGGGTGGGACTGAAGCTTTCTTT.

The CDR3 sequence: CASSLDRNSEQYF. DNA of the CDR3: TGTGCCAGCAGCTTGGACAGGAACTCCGAGCAGTACTTC. The genes are TRBV5-4 and TRBJ2-7; TRBD1 is a possible D gene (5 bases). Per the germline V gene, CDR1 is SGHNT and CDR2 is YYREEE (reference sequence). The germline V and J ends were trimmed by 0 bases and 6 bases, with 10 bases remaining between them. The CDR3 sequence is 13 residues long.

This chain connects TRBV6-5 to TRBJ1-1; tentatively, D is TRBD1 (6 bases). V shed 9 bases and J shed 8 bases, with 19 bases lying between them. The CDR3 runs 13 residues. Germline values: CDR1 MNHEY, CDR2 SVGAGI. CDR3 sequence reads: CASKRDTGREAFF. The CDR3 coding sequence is TGTGCCAGTAAGAGGGACACTGGCCGAGAAGCTTTCTTT.

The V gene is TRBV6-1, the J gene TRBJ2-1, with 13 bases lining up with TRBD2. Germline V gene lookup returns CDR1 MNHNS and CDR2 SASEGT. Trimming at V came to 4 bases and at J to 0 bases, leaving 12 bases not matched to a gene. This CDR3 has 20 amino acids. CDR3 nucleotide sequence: TGTGCCAGCAGTGGACCGGGACTAGCGGGACTTTTGAGCTCCTACAATGAGCAGTTCTTC. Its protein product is CASSGPGLAGLLSSYNEQFF.